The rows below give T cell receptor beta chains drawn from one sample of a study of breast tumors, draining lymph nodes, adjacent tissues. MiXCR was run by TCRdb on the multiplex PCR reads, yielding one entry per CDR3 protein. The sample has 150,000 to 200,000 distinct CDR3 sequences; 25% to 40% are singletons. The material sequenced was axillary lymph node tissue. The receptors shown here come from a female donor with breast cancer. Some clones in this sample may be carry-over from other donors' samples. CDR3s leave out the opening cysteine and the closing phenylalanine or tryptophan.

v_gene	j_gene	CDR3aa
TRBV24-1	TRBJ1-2	ATSDPGTLLGYT
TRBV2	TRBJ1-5	ASATGENQPQH
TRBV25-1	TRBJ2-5	ASSLGLAGGLETQY
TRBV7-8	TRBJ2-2	ASSPGTPHTGELF
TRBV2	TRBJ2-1	ASSEVDNNEQF
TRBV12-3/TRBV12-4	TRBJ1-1	ASSPGTGGF
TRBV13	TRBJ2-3	ASSQGQGARDTQY
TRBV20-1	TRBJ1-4	SARKGYVGTNEKLF
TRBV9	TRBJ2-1	ASSFGLEVGEQF
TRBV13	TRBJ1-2	ASGREGRRSYT
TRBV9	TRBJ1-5	ASSVGGIQPQH
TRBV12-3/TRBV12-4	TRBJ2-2	ASSTSTGELF
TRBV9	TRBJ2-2	ASSVGTGALRTGELF
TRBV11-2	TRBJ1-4	ASSLGRGLYEKLF
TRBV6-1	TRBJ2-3	ASRHTLFADTQY
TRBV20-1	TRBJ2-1	SAAGTSGGNEQF
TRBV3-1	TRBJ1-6	ASSPEGTGGNSPLH
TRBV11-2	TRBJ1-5	ASSLGGDQPQH
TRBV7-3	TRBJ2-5	ASSPGLTSGTQY
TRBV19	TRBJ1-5	ASSTPGQGAMSNQPQH
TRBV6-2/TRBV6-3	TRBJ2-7	ASSYGYLYEQY
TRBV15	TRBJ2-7	ATGVRQGRQY
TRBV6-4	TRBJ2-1	ASSQRRGQRNEQF
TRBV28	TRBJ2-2	ASSLIAGGPTGELF
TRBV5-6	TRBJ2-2	ASSLQVSGENIPKNTGELF
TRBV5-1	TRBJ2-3	ASWRGGGSTDTQY
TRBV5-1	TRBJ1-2	ASSPSGTGDGYT
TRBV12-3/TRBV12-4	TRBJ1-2	AIQGANYGYT
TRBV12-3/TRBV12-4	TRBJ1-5	ASRGVGSSNQPQH
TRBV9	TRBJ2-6	ASSPWTGRSGANVLT
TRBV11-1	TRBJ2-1	ASSPRRGGKYNEQF
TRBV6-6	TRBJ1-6	ASSHSVERSPLH
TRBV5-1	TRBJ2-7	ASSLVEGGSREQY
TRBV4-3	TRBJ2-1	ASSQGAGLGTGELNEQF
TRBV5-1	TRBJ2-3	ASSLDSSGGADTQY
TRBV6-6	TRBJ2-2	ASKRDTNTGELF
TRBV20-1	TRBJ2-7	SARAASPEQY
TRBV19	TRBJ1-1	ASSTSELGTEAF
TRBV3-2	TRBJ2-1	ASSQDQNQITYNEQF
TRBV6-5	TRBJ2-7	ASSRWGRSGSYEQY
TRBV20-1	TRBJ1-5	SVLGASNQPQH
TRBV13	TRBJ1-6	ASSLVSGTASPLH
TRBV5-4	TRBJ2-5	ASKRDRGEETQY
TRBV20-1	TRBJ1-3	SARGQFGNTIY
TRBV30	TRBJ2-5	AWRSTGRETQY
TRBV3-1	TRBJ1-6	ASSLRVTNSPLH
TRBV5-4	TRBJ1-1	ASSLGNPGRTEAS
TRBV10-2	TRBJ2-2	ASKTGHEQYFGPGTGELF
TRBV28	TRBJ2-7	ASSSPHIGTYEQY
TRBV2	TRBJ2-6	ASSERTGAGANVLT
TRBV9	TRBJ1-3	ASSVNDGYSGNTIY